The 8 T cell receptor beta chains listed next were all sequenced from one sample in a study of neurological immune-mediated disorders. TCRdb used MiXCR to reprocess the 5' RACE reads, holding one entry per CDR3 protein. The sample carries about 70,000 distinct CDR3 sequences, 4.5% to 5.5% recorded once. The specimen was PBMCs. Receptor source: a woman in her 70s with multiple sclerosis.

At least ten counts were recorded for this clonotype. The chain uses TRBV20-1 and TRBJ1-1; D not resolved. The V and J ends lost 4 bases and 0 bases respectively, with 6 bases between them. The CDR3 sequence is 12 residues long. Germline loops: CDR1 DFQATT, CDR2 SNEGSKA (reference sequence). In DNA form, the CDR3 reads TGCAGTGCTAAACCCGTGAACACTGAAGCTTTCTTT. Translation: CSAKPVNTEAFF.

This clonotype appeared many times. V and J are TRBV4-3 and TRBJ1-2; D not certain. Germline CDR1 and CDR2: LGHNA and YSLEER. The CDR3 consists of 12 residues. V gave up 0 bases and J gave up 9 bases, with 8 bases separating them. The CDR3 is CASSQDHRSYTF. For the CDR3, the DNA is TGCGCCAGCAGCCAAGATCACCGTAGCTACACCTTC.

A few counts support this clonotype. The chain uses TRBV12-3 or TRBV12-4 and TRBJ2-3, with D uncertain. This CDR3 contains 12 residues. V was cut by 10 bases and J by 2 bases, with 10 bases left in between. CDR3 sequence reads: CATSLNTDTQYF. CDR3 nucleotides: TGTGCCACCTCCCTTAACACAGATACGCAGTATTTT.

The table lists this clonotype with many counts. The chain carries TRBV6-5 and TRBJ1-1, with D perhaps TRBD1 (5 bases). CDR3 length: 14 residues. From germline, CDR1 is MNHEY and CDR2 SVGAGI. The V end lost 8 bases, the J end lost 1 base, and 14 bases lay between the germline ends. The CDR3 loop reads CASREGAGNTEAFF. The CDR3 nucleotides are TGTGCCAGCCGCGAAGGGGCGGGGAACACTGAAGCTTTCTTT.

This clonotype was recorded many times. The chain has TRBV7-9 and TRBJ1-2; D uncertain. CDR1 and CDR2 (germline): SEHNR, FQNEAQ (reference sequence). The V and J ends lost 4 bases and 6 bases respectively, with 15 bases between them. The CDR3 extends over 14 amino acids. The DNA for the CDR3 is TGTGCCAGCAGCTCCCTGGTTCAAAAGGATGGCTACACCTTC. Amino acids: CASSSLVQKDGYTF.

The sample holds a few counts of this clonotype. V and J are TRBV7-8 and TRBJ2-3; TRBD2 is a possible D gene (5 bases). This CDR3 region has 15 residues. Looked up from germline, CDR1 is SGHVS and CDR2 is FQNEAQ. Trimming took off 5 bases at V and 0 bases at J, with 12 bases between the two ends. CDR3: CASSPRRVSTDTQYF. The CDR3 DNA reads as TGTGCCAGCAGCCCTCGGCGGGTCAGCACAGATACGCAGTATTTT.

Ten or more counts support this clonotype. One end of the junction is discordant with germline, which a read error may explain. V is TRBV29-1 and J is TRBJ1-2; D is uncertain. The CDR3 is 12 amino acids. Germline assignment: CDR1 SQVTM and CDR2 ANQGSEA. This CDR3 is CSAELAQEGYTF. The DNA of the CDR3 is TGCAGCGCTGAACTGGCGCAGGAAGGCTACACCTTC.

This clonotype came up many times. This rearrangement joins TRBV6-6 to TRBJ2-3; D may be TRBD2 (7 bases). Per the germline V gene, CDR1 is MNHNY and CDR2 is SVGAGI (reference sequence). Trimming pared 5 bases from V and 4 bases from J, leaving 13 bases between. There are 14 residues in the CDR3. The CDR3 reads CASSPRGGADTQYF. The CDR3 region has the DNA TGTGCCAGCAGTCCCAGGGGAGGGGCAGATACGCAGTATTTT.